Listed below are T cell receptor beta chains from one sample, sequenced in a study of T cell responses to AZD1222 COVID-19 vaccine. The repertoire was sequenced with immunoSEQ multiplex PCR; TCRdb's copy has only in-frame clones and lacks some. The table shows 150,000 to 200,000 clones, with less than 95% occurring only once. The material sequenced was peripheral blood, taken on day 0 of AZD1222 vaccination. Receptors originate from an adult in good health. The CDR3 runs from the conserved cysteine through the conserved F or W. The D gene is left open where the match is weak. The listing skips clone size in some rows; elsewhere it reads once, few, many or a size class.

CDR3aa,CDR3nt,d_gene,j_gene,abundance,v_gene
CASSPARARINYGYTF,TGTGCCAGCAGTCCGGCCAGGGCGAGGATTAACTATGGCTACACCTTC,NA,TRBJ1-2,NA,TRBV6-6
CASRSAGRRYEQYF,TGTGCCAGCCGATCCGCCGGACGGCGCTACGAGCAGTACTTC,NA,TRBJ2-7,NA,TRBV11-2
CASSFRGDGKETQYF,TGTGCCAGCAGCTTTCGAGGGGACGGGAAAGAGACCCAGTACTTC,NA,TRBJ2-5,NA,TRBV11-2
CSASSGGVTDTQYF,TGCAGTGCTAGTAGCGGGGGGGTCACAGATACGCAGTATTTT,TRBD2,TRBJ2-3,NA,TRBV20-1
CARSPNSPTYEQYF,TGTGCCAGGAGCCCGAACAGTCCGACTTACGAGCAGTACTTC,NA,TRBJ2-7,NA,TRBV3-1/TRBV3-2
CASSEERGEKTQYF,TGTGCCAGCAGTGAGGAGAGGGGAGAAAAGACCCAGTACTTC,NA,TRBJ2-5,NA,TRBV6-1
CASSFGGGSTNEKLFF,TGCGCCAGCAGCTTCGGTGGAGGGTCAACTAATGAAAAACTGTTTTTT,NA,TRBJ1-4,NA,TRBV5-1
CASSQDFGGTGTEAFF,TGCGCCAGCAGCCAAGATTTCGGGGGCACGGGCACTGAAGCTTTCTTT,NA,TRBJ1-1,NA,TRBV4-1
CASSLDPGINYGYTF,TGTGCCAGCAGCTTAGACCCGGGGATCAACTATGGCTACACCTTC,NA,TRBJ1-2,NA,TRBV7-9
CATSDRHRASYEQYF,TGTGCCACCAGTGATCGACACAGGGCCTCCTACGAGCAGTACTTC,NA,TRBJ2-7,NA,TRBV24-1
CASSQDTRENYGYTF,TGTGCCAGCAGCCAAGATACTAGGGAGAACTATGGCTACACCTTC,NA,TRBJ1-2,NA,TRBV4-2
CASSPQRENTGELFF,TGTGCCAGCAGCCCCCAGCGGGAGAACACCGGGGAGCTGTTTTTT,TRBD2,TRBJ2-2,NA,TRBV7-2
CSVGEAGGRDTEAFF,TGCAGCGTTGGGGAGGCAGGGGGGAGGGACACTGAAGCTTTCTTT,TRBD1,TRBJ1-1,once,TRBV29-1
CASSYTGNTEAFF,TGTGCCAGCAGTTATACAGGGAACACTGAAGCTTTCTTT,NA,TRBJ1-1,NA,TRBV27
CASSLGRNYEQYF,TGTGCCAGCAGCTTGGGGAGGAACTACGAGCAGTACTTC,NA,TRBJ2-7,NA,TRBV5-6
CAAGSSGNTIYF,TGTGCCGCTGGAAGCTCTGGAAACACCATATATTTT,NA,TRBJ1-3,NA,TRBV6-5
CASSSRRVAGVSPETQYF,TGTGCCAGTAGTTCCCGAAGGGTAGCGGGAGTTTCACCAGAGACCCAGTACTTC,TRBD2,TRBJ2-5,NA,TRBV19
CASRDRNYGYTF,TGTGCCAGCAGGGACCGGAACTATGGCTACACCTTC,NA,TRBJ1-2,NA,TRBV12-3/TRBV12-4
CASSSREGTEAFF,TGTGCCAGCTCAAGCCGGGAAGGTACTGAAGCTTTCTTT,NA,TRBJ1-1,NA,TRBV18
CSVDRTGGTEAFF,TGCAGCGTTGATCGGACAGGGGGCACTGAAGCTTTCTTT,TRBD1,TRBJ1-1,NA,TRBV29-1
CASRVEGVRTEAFF,TGTGCCAGCAGGGTAGAAGGGGTACGCACTGAAGCTTTCTTT,NA,TRBJ1-1,NA,TRBV2
CASNPGGSTEAFF,TGTGCCAGCAACCCGGGGGGGAGCACTGAAGCTTTCTTT,NA,TRBJ1-1,NA,TRBV12-3/TRBV12-4
CASSRARDTQYF,TGTGCCAGCAGCCGCGCCAGGGATACGCAGTATTTT,NA,TRBJ2-3,NA,TRBV7-2
CASSLDRSYGYTF,TGTGCCAGCAGCTTAGATAGGAGCTATGGCTACACCTTC,NA,TRBJ1-2,NA,TRBV7-2
CASSPVAGEETQYF,TGTGCCAGCAGCCCCGTGGCGGGAGAAGAGACCCAGTACTTC,TRBD2,TRBJ2-5,NA,TRBV7-8
CASSLDGRELFYNEQFF,TGTGCCAGCAGCTTGGATGGCAGGGAGCTGTTCTACAATGAGCAGTTCTTC,NA,TRBJ2-1,NA,TRBV5-6
CASGQTGNTEAFF,TGTGCCAGCGGCCAGACGGGGAACACTGAAGCTTTCTTT,NA,TRBJ1-1,NA,TRBV27
CASTEGLNTGELFF,TGCGCCAGCACCGAGGGCCTGAACACCGGGGAGCTGTTTTTT,NA,TRBJ2-2,NA,TRBV5-1
CASSQAFVDPAQGNEQFF,TGTGCCAGCAGCCAAGCCTTCGTAGACCCCGCTCAGGGCAATGAGCAGTTCTTC,NA,TRBJ2-1,NA,TRBV14
CASSLEAGGPEWTDTQYF,TGTGCCAGCAGCTTAGAAGCGGGAGGGCCTGAATGGACAGATACGCAGTATTTT,TRBD2,TRBJ2-3,NA,TRBV7-2
CASSFGTGGAVDYEQYF,TGTGCCAGCAGCTTCGGGACAGGGGGCGCGGTAGACTACGAGCAGTACTTC,TRBD1,TRBJ2-7,NA,TRBV5-4
CASTLGQGSHYGYTF,TGTGCCAGCACCCTAGGACAGGGGTCGCACTATGGCTACACCTTC,TRBD1,TRBJ1-2,NA,TRBV6-5
CATSRGDRDYGYTF,TGTGCCACCAGCAGAGGGGACAGGGACTATGGCTACACCTTC,TRBD1,TRBJ1-2,NA,TRBV15
CASSLALRSGGLNSYNSPLHF,TGCGCCAGCAGCTTGGCTCTCCGGTCAGGGGGCCTTAACTCCTATAATTCACCCCTCCACTTT,TRBD1,TRBJ1-6,NA,TRBV5-1
CASRQGLAKAFF,TGTGCCAGCAGACAGGGACTGGCGAAAGCTTTCTTT,NA,TRBJ1-1,NA,TRBV28
CASSHRENPYEQYF,TGTGCCAGCAGCCACCGGGAAAATCCCTACGAGCAGTACTTC,NA,TRBJ2-7,once,TRBV6-2/TRBV6-3
CASSPRTSGSTDTQYF,TGTGCCAGCAGCCCCAGGACTAGCGGGAGCACAGATACGCAGTATTTT,TRBD2,TRBJ2-3,NA,TRBV3-1/TRBV3-2
CASSFRYSQETQYF,TGTGCCAGCAGTTTTCGGTACTCCCAAGAGACCCAGTACTTC,NA,TRBJ2-5,NA,TRBV27
CASTFQGYDTEAFF,TGTGCCAGTACCTTCCAGGGGTACGACACTGAAGCTTTCTTT,NA,TRBJ1-1,NA,TRBV19
CASSLARGRGYTF,TGTGCCAGCAGTTTAGCCAGGGGGCGAGGCTACACCTTC,TRBD1,TRBJ1-2,once,TRBV12-3/TRBV12-4